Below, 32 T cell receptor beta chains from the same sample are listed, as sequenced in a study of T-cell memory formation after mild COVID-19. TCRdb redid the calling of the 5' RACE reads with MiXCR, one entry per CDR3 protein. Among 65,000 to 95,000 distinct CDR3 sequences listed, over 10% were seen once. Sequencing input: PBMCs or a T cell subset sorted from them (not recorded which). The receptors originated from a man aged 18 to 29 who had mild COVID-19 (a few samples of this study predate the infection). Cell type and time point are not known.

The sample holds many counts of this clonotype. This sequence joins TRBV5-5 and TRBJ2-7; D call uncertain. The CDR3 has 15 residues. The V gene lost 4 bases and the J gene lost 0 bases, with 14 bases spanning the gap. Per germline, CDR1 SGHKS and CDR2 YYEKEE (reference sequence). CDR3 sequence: CASSAGWTSSYEQYF. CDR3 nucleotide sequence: TGTGCCAGCAGCGCTGGTTGGACGAGCTCCTACGAGCAGTACTTC.

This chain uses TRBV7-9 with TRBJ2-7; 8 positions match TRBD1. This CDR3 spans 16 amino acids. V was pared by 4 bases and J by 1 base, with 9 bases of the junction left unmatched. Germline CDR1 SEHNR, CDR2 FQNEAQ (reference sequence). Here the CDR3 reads CASSSGTGTGSYEQYF. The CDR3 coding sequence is TGTGCCAGCAGCTCCGGGACAGGAACCGGATCCTACGAGCAGTACTTC. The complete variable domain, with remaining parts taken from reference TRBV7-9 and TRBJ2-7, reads DTGVSQNPRHKITKRGQNVTFRCDPISEHNRLYWYRQTLGQGPEFLTYFQNEAQLEKSRLLSDRFSAERPKGSFSTLEIQRTEQGDSAMYLCASSSGTGTGSYEQYFGPGTRLTVT.

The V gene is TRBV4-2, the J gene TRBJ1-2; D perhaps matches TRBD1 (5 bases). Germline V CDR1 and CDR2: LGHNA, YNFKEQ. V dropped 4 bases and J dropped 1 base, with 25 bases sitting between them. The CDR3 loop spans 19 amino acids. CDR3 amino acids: CASSPLGAEAGSFNYGYTF. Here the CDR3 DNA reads TGTGCCAGCAGCCCCTTAGGGGCGGAAGCCGGGTCCTTTAACTATGGCTACACCTTC.

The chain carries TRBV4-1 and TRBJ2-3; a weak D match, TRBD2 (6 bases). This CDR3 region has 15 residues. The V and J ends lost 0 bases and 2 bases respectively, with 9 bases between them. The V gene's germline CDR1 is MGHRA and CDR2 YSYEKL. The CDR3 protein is CASSQEEGLTDTQYF. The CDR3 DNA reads TGCGCCAGCAGCCAAGAGGAGGGACTCACAGATACGCAGTATTTT.

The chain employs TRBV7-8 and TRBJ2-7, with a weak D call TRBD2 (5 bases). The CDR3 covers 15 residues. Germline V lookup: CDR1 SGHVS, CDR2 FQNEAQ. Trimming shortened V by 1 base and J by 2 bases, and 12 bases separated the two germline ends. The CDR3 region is CASSLGNTLAYEQYV. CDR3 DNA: TGTGCCAGCAGCTTAGGGAACACACTAGCCTACGAGCAGTACGTC.

CDR3: CASSLGLAYEQYV. The DNA for the CDR3 is TGTGCCAGCAGCCTGGGCTTGGCCTACGAGCAGTACGTC. J is TRBJ2-7 and V is TRBV28; D is uncertain. Germline V lookup: CDR1 MDHEN, CDR2 SYDVKM. This CDR3 comprises 13 residues. Trimming stripped 6 bases from V and 2 bases from J, with 11 bases between.

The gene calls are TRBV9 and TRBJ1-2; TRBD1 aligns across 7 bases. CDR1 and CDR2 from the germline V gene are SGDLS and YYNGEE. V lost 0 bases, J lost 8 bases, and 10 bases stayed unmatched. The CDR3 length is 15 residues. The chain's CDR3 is CASSVARTGRSGYTF. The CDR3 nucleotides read TGTGCCAGCAGCGTAGCAAGGACAGGCCGAAGCGGCTACACCTTC.

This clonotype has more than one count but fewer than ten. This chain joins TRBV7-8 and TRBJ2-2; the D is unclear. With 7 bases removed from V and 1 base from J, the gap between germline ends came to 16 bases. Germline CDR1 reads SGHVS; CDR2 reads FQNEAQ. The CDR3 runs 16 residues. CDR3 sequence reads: CASNPLGHQNTGELFF. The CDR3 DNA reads TGTGCCAGCAACCCCCTGGGCCACCAGAACACCGGGGAGCTGTTTTTT.

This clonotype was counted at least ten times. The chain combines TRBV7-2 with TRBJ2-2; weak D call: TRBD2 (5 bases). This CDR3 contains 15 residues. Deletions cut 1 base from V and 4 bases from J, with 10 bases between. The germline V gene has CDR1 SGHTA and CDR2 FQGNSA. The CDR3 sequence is CASSLEGGGTGELFF. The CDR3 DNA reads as TGTGCCAGCAGCTTAGAAGGAGGAGGCACCGGGGAGCTGTTTTTT. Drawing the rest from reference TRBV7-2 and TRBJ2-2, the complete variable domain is GAGVSQSPSNKVTEKGKDVELRCDPISGHTALYWYRQSLGQGLEFLIYFQGNSAPDKSGLPSDRFSAERTGGSVSTLTIQRTQQEDSAVYLCASSLEGGGTGELFFGEGSRLTVL.

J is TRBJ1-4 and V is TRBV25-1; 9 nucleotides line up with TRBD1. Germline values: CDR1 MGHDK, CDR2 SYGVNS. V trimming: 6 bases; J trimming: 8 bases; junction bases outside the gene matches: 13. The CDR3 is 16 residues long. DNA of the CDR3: TGTGCCAGCAGGACCAAAACAGGGGGCGAGTCGGAAAAACTGTTTTTT. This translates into CASRTKTGGESEKLFF. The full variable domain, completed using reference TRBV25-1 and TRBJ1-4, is EADIYQTPRYLVIGTGKKITLECSQTMGHDKMYWYQQDPGMELHLIHYSYGVNSTEKGDLSSESTVSRIRTEHFPLTLESARPSHTSQYLCASRTKTGGESEKLFFGSGTQLSVL.

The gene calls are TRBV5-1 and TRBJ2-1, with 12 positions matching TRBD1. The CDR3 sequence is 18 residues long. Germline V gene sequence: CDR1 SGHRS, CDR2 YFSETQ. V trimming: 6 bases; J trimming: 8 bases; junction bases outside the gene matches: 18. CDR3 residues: CASTKGTGGAAFIYEQFF. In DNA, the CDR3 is TGCGCCAGCACCAAGGGGACAGGGGGCGCAGCCTTTATCTATGAGCAGTTCTTC.

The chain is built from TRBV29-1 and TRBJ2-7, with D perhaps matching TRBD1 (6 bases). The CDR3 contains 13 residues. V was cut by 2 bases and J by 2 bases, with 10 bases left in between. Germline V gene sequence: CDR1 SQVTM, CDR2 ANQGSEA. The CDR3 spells CSVESGTPYEQYF. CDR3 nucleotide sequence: TGCAGCGTTGAATCAGGGACACCCTACGAGCAGTACTTC.

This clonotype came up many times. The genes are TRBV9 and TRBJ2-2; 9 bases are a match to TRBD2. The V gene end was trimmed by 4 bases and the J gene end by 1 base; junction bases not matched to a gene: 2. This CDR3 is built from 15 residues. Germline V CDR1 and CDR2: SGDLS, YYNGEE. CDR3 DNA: TGTGCCAGCAGCAATAGCGGGGGGAACACCGGGGAGCTGTTTTTT. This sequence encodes CASSNSGGNTGELFF.

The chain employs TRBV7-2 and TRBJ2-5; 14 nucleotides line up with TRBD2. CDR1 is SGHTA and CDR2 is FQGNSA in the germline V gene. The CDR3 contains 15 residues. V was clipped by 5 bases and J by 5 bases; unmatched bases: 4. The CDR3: CASSRLAGGVETQYF. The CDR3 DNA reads TGTGCCAGCAGCCGACTAGCGGGGGGGGTGGAGACCCAGTACTTC. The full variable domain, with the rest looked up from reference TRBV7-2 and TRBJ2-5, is GAGVSQSPSNKVTEKGKDVELRCDPISGHTALYWYRQSLGQGLEFLIYFQGNSAPDKSGLPSDRFSAERTGGSVSTLTIQRTQQEDSAVYLCASSRLAGGVETQYFGPGTRLLVL.

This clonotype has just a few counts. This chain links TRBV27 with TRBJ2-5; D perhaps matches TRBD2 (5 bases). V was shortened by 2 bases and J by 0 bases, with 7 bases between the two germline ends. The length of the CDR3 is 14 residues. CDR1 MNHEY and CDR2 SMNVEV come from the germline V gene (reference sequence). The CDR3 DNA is TGTGCCAGCAGTTTAAAGGGAGACCAAGAGACCCAGTACTTC. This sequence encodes CASSLKGDQETQYF.

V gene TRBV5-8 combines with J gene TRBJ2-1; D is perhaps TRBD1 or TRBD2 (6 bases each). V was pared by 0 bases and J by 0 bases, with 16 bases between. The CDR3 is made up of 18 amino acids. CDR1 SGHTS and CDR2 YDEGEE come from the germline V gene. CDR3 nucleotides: TGTGCCAGCAGCTTGGAAGGTCCGGGGGCTAGCTCCTACAATGAGCAGTTCTTC. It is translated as CASSLEGPGASSYNEQFF.

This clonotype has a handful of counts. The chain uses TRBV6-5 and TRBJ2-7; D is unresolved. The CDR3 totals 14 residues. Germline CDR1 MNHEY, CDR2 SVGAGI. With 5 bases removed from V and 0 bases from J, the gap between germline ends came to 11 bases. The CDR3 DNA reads TGTGCCAGCAGTCCCGGGCCTAACTCCTACGAGCAGTACTTC. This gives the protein CASSPGPNSYEQYF.

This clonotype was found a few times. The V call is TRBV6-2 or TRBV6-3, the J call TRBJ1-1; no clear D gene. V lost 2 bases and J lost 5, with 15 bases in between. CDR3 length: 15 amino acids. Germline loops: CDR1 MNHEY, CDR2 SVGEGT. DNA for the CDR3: TGTGCCAGCAGTTACAGTGGGAGCGGGCAGACTGAAGCTTTCTTT. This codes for CASSYSGSGQTEAFF.

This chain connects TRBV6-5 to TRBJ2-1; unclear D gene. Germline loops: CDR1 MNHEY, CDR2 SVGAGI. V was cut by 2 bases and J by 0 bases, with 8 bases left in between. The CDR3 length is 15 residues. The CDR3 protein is CASSYLESSYNEQFF. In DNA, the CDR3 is TGTGCCAGCAGTTACCTGGAAAGCTCCTACAATGAGCAGTTCTTC.

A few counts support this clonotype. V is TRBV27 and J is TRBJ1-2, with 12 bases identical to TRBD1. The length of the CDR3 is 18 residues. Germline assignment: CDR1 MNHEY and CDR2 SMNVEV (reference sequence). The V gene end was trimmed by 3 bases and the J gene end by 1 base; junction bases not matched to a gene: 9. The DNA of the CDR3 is TGTGCCAGCAGTTTGAAAGGGACAGGGGGCGGATATAACTATGGCTACACCTTC. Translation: CASSLKGTGGGYNYGYTF.

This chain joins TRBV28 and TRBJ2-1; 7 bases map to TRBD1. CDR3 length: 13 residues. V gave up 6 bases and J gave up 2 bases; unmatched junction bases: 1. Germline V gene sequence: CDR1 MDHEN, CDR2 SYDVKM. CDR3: CASRQGAYNEQFF. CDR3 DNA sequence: TGTGCCAGCAGGCAGGGGGCCTACAATGAGCAGTTCTTC.

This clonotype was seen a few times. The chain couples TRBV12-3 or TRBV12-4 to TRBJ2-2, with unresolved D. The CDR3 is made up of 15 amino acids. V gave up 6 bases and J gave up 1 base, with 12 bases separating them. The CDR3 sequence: CASSIPRRNTGELFF. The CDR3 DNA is TGTGCCAGCAGCATCCCCCGGCGGAACACCGGGGAGCTGTTTTTT.

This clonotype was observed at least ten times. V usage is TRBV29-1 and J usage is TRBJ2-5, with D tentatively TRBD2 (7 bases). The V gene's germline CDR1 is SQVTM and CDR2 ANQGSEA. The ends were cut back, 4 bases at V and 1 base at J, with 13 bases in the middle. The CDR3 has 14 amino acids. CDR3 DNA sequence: TGCAGCGTTGGGTTCGGGGGGCTCCAAGAGACCCAGTACTTC. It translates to CSVGFGGLQETQYF.

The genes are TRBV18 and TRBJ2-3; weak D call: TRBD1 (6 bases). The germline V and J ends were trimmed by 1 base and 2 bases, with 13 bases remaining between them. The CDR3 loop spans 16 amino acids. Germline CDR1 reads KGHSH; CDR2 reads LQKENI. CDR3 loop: CASSPRPGETTDTQYF. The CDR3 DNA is TGTGCCAGCTCACCACGGCCAGGGGAAACCACAGATACGCAGTATTTT.

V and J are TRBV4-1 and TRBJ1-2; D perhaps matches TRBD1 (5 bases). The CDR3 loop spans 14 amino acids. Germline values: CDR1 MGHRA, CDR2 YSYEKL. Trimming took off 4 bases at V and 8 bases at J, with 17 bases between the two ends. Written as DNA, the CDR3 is TGCGCCAGCAGCCGACCAGGGAGGGTACGCGGCTACACCTTC. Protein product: CASSRPGRVRGYTF.

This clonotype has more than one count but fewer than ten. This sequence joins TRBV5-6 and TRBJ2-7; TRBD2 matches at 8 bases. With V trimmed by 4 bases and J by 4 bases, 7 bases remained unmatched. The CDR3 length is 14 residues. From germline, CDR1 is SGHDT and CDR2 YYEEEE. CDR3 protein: CASSAGGLPYEQYF. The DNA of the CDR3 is TGTGCCAGCAGCGCGGGAGGACTACCGTACGAGCAGTACTTC.

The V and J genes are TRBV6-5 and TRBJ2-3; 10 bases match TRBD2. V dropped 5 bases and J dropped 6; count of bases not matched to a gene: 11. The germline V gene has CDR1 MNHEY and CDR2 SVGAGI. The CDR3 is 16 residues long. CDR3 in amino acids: CASSQLAGALRDTQYF. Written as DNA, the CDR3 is TGTGCCAGCAGTCAGCTAGCGGGGGCCCTTAGGGATACGCAGTATTTT.

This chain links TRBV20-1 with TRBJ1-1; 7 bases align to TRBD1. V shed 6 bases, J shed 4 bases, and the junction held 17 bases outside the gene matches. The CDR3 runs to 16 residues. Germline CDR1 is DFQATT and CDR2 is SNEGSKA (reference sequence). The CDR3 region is CSARPVAGGVGTEAFF. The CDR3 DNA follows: TGCAGTGCCCGACCCGTGGCAGGGGGAGTGGGCACTGAAGCTTTCTTT.

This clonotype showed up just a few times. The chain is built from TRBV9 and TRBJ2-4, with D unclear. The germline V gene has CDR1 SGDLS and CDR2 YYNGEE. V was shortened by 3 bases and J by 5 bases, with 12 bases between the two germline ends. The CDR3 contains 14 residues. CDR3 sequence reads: CASSAAGWENIQYF. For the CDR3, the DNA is TGTGCCAGCAGCGCCGCCGGGTGGGAAAACATTCAGTACTTC.

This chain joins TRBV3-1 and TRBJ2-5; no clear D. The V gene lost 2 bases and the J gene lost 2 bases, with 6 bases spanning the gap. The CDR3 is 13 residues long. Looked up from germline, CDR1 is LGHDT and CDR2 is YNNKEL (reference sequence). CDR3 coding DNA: TGTGCCAGCAGCCAATCCTCTCAAGAGACCCAGTACTTC. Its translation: CASSQSSQETQYF.

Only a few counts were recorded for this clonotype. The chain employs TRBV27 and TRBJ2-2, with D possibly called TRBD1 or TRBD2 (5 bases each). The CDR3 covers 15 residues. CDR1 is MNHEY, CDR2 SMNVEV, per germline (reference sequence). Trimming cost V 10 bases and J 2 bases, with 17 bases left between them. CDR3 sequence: CATGDRLANTGELFF. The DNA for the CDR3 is TGTGCCACCGGGGACCGGCTAGCTAACACCGGGGAGCTGTTTTTT.

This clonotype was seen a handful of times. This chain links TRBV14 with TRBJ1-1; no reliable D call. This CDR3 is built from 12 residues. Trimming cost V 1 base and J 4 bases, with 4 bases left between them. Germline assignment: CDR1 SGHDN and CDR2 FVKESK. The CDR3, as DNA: TGTGCCAGCAGCCAAGTTGCCACTGAAGCTTTCTTT. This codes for CASSQVATEAFF.